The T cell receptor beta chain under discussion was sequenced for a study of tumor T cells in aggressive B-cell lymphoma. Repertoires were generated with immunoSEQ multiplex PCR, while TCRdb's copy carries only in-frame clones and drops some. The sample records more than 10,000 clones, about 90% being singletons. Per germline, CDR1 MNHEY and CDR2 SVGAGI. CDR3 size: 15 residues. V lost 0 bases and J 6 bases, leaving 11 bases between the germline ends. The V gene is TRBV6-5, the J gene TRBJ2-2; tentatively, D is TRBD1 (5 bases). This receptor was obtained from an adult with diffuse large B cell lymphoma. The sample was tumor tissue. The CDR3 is CASSYSRVLSGELFF. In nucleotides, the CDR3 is TGTGCCAGCAGTTACTCCAGGGTGTTATCCGGGGAGCTGTTTTTT.